These 18 T cell receptor beta chains were sequenced from one sample in a study of beta chain features in type 1 diabetes. Every bit of the isolated RNA underwent reverse transcription, so sequencing read expressed TCRB transcripts. The table came from immunoSEQ multiplex PCR; TCRdb's copy has only in-frame clones and leaves some out. The top ten hold about 0.017% of the sample, which has under 400,000 clones, around an eighth seen once. The sample was naive CD4+ T cells from blood. Receptors originate from a man in his late teens or twenties in good health.

This chain links TRBV4-1 with TRBJ1-2; no clear D gene. Trimming cost V 2 bases and J 3 bases, with 13 bases left between them. This CDR3 has 15 amino acids. Germline V gene lookup returns CDR1 MGHRA and CDR2 YSYEKL. CDR3 in DNA: TGCGCCAGCAGCCAACCCAGTGGAGGGTACTATGGCTACACCTTC. Translation gives CASSQPSGGYYGYTF.

This clone showed up just a few times. This rearrangement joins TRBV7-2 to TRBJ2-7; D is uncertain. This CDR3 contains 13 residues. CDR1 SGHTA and CDR2 FQGNSA come from the germline V gene. Trimming took 3 bases from V and 1 from J, leaving 7 bases between them. The DNA for the CDR3 is TGTGCCAGCAGCTTTTCCATTTCCTACGAGCAGTACTTC. It specifies CASSFSISYEQYF.

The chain combines TRBV2 with TRBJ2-3; D possibly corresponds to TRBD2 (6 bases). Germline V gives CDR1 SNHLY, CDR2 FYNNEI. This CDR3 has 12 amino acids. With 6 bases removed from V and 4 bases from J, the gap between germline ends came to 8 bases. This chain's CDR3 is CASSGGSDTQYF. The CDR3 DNA reads as TGTGCCAGCAGCGGAGGGTCAGATACGCAGTATTTT.

In its sample, this clone was seen a few times. V is TRBV19 and J is TRBJ1-1; the match to TRBD1 covers 10 bases. The junction had 3 bases not matched to a gene; V was cut back by 5 bases and J by 3 bases. This CDR3 region has 14 residues. Per germline, CDR1 LNHDA and CDR2 SQIVND (reference sequence). The DNA of the CDR3 is TGTGCCAGTAGTGGAGGGACAGGGGACACTGAAGCTTTCTTT. Protein: CASSGGTGDTEAFF.

This clone turned up a few times. The rearrangement uses TRBV29-1 and TRBJ1-3; D unclear. The CDR3 covers 11 residues. CDR1 is SQVTM, CDR2 ANQGSEA, per germline. V lost 3 bases and J 3 bases, leaving 3 bases between the germline ends. CDR3 in amino acids: CSVEYGNTIYF. The CDR3 nucleotides are TGCAGCGTTGAGTATGGAAACACCATATATTTT.

The J gene is TRBJ2-2, the V gene TRBV18; 8 bases align to TRBD1. V lost 3 bases to trimming and J lost 1 base; unmatched junction nucleotides: 4. CDR1 and CDR2 from the germline V gene are KGHSH and LQKENI. The CDR3 runs 16 residues. This CDR3 is CASSPRTGLNTGELFF. Here the CDR3 DNA reads TGTGCCAGCTCACCCAGGACAGGGCTGAACACCGGGGAGCTGTTTTTT.

This clone came up a few times. J is TRBJ2-5 and V is TRBV30, with 9 bases identical to TRBD2. Per the germline V gene, CDR1 is GTSNPN and CDR2 is SVGIG (reference sequence). The CDR3 contains 13 residues. Trimming took 3 bases from V and 1 from J; bases not matched to a gene: 0. CDR3 coding DNA: TGTGCCTGGAGACTAGCGGGCCAAGAGACCCAGTACTTC. Protein sequence: CAWRLAGQETQYF.

This clone was seen a handful of times. DNA of the CDR3: TGTGCCAGCAACCCAGGGGGGCAGAACACCGGGGAGCTGTTTTTT. Protein product: CASNPGGQNTGELFF. This rearrangement joins TRBV7-2 to TRBJ2-2; D possibly corresponds to TRBD1 (7 bases). Germline V CDR1 and CDR2: SGHTA, FQGNSA. This CDR3 is built from 15 residues. Trimming took off 7 bases at V and 1 base at J, with 13 bases between the two ends.

The chain employs TRBV5-5 and TRBJ1-2, with 7 bases matching TRBD1. Trimming took 0 bases from V and 3 from J; bases not matched to a gene: 5. Germline V lookup: CDR1 SGHKS, CDR2 YYEKEE (reference sequence). The CDR3 has 15 amino acids. CDR3 sequence: CASSLVGQAYYGYTF. The DNA for the CDR3 is TGTGCCAGCAGCTTGGTCGGACAGGCTTACTATGGCTACACCTTC.

The table lists this clone with a few counts. This chain joins TRBV5-6 and TRBJ2-1; D may be TRBD2 (6 bases). The germline V gene encodes CDR1 SGHDT and CDR2 YYEEEE. This CDR3 is built from 15 residues. The ends were cut back, 0 bases at V and 3 bases at J, with 10 bases in the middle. CDR3 residues: CASSLVGGGYNEQFF. CDR3 bases: TGTGCCAGCAGCTTGGTGGGAGGAGGCTACAATGAGCAGTTCTTC.

This rearrangement joins TRBV29-1 to TRBJ1-1, with D perhaps matching TRBD1 (5 bases). Germline-derived CDR1 and CDR2 are SQVTM and ANQGSEA. V lost 5 bases and J lost 2, with 15 bases in between. This CDR3 has 14 residues. As DNA, the CDR3 is TGCAGCGTTAAGGTGACAGCCGGAAACACTGAAGCTTTCTTT. Translated, it gives CSVKVTAGNTEAFF.

This clone was picked up a small number of times. The chain employs TRBV30 and TRBJ1-5; D is uncertain. Germline CDR1 and CDR2: GTSNPN and SVGIG (reference sequence). CDR3 length equals 12 residues. V shed 5 bases and J shed 4 bases, with 9 bases lying between them. CDR3 sequence: CAWGRSNQPQHF. The CDR3 bases are TGTGCCTGGGGGCGTTCTAATCAGCCCCAGCATTTT.

This clone was counted only a few times. The chain recombines TRBV7-3 with TRBJ1-2; D not certain. The V gene's germline CDR1 is SGHTA and CDR2 FQGTGA. V gave up 4 bases and J gave up 6 bases, with 12 bases separating them. CDR3 length equals 13 residues. DNA for the CDR3: TGTGCCAGCAGCTCCTCGGGAGACGATGGCTACACCTTC. It translates to CASSSSGDDGYTF.

J is TRBJ1-4 and V is TRBV30; D not certain. The CDR3 contains 13 residues. V was cut by 5 bases and J by 4 bases, with 11 bases left in between. The germline V gene encodes CDR1 GTSNPN and CDR2 SVGIG (reference sequence). The CDR3 DNA follows: TGTGCCTGGGCGGGCGACCATAATGAAAAACTGTTTTTT. Encoded protein: CAWAGDHNEKLFF.

CDR3 nucleotide sequence: TGCAGCGTGCCTCCTTCAGCGGGGGGGCAAGAGACCCAGTACTTC. Encoded protein: CSVPPSAGGQETQYF. The V and J genes are TRBV29-1 and TRBJ2-5; 10 nucleotides align to TRBD2. Trimming took 6 bases from V and 2 from J; bases not matched to a gene: 9. There are 15 residues in the CDR3. From germline, CDR1 is SQVTM and CDR2 ANQGSEA.

This chain uses TRBV7-3 with TRBJ2-5; D gene unclear. V was cut by 0 bases and J by 5 bases, with 7 bases left in between. The CDR3 has 13 residues. Germline values: CDR1 SGHTA, CDR2 FQGTGA. The CDR3 is CASSLTFRETQYF. Written as DNA, the CDR3 is TGTGCCAGCAGCTTAACCTTCAGGGAGACCCAGTACTTC.

A few counts support this clone. J is TRBJ1-1 and V is TRBV5-1, with TRBD1 matching over 7 bases. This CDR3 comprises 14 residues. After removal of 3 bases from V and 0 bases from J, the junction contained 2 bases not matched to a gene. Germline V gene sequence: CDR1 SGHRS, CDR2 YFSETQ. CDR3 protein: CASSWDSLNTEAFF. In nucleotides, the CDR3 is TGCGCCAGCAGCTGGGACAGCTTGAACACTGAAGCTTTCTTT. The full variable domain, its missing parts supplied by reference TRBV5-1 and TRBJ1-1, is KAGVTQTPRYLIKTRGQQVTLSCSPISGHRSVSWYQQTPGQGLQFLFEYFSETQRNKGNFPGRFSGRQFSNSRSEMNVSTLELGDSALYLCASSWDSLNTEAFFGQGTRLTVV.

There are a few counts of this clone. V usage is TRBV5-1 and J usage is TRBJ2-5; 8 nucleotides match TRBD2. CDR3 size: 16 residues. V lost 0 bases to trimming and J lost 5 bases; unmatched junction nucleotides: 9. Germline CDR1 and CDR2: SGHRS and YFSETQ. The CDR3 sequence is CASSLVPAGGGETQYF. The CDR3 DNA sequence: TGCGCCAGCAGCTTGGTCCCTGCGGGAGGCGGGGAGACCCAGTACTTC.